This TCR beta chain was recovered during a study of graft-versus-host responses after intestinal transplantation. Study information: Multivisceral, liver-intestinal, or isolated intestinal transplants were performed in recipients.

Assay used: immunoSEQ multiplex PCR; TCRdb lists only in-frame clones, some missing. Among over 7,500 clones listed, around 79% were seen once. CDR1 is SGHRS and CDR2 is YFSETQ in the germline V gene. The CDR3 covers 13 residues. The V end lost 4 bases, the J end lost 4 bases, and 12 bases lay between the germline ends. Grafts had their tissue processed, releasing intraepithelial and lamina propria lymphocytes. This TCR was recovered from a human patient who received an intestinal transplant, so some T cells may come from the graft donor. The sequences come from ileum tissue, collected 472 days after intestinal transplantation. The chain uses TRBV5-1 and TRBJ2-7, with D perhaps matching TRBD1 (8 bases). CDR3 sequence reads: CASSNRGGYEQYF. CDR3 sequence (DNA): TGCGCCAGCAGCAACAGGGGGGGTTACGAGCAGTACTTC.